Here is one TCR beta chain with its context. Its antigen is currently unknown. From germline, CDR1 is SGHTA and CDR2 FQGTGA. Unmatched junction bases numbered 4, after V lost 6 bases and J lost 5 bases. The CDR3 spans 14 residues. The data are from a study of T cells in localized non-small cell lung cancer. TCRdb's copy holds only in-frame clones and misses some; the assay was immunoSEQ multiplex PCR. The sample gives some 15,000 clones, about 90% of which show up once; 1.2% is in the top ten. Notes on the study in general: Out of the top 100 tumor clones, a median around 57 were seen in adjacent lung. Heterogeneity cannot be ruled out, as sequencing used one tumor region only.

The genes are TRBV7-3 and TRBJ2-5; 12 positions agree with TRBD2. Sequences were derived from peripheral blood mononuclear cells, sampled before any cancer treatment. This TCR derives from a woman aged 40-75 years with stage III lung adenocarcinoma. CDR3 in DNA: TGTGCCAGCAGGCCCACTAGCGGGAGGGAGACCCAGTACTTC. Encoded protein: CASRPTSGRETQYF.